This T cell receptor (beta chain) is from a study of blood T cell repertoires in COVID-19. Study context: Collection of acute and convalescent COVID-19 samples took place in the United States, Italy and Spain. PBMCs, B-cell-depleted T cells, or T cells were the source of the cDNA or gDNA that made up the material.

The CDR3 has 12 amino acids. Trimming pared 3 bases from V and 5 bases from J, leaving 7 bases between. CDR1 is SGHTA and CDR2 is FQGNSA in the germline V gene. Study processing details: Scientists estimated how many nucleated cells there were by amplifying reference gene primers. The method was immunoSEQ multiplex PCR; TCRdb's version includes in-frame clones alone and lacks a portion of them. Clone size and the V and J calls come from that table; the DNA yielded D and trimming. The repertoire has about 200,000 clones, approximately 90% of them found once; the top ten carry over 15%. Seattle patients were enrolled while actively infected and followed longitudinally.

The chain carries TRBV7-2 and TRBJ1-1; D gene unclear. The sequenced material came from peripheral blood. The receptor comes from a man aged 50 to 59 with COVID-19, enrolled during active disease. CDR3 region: CASSLRGTEAFF. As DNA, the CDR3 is TGTGCCAGCAGCTTGAGAGGGACTGAAGCTTTCTTT.